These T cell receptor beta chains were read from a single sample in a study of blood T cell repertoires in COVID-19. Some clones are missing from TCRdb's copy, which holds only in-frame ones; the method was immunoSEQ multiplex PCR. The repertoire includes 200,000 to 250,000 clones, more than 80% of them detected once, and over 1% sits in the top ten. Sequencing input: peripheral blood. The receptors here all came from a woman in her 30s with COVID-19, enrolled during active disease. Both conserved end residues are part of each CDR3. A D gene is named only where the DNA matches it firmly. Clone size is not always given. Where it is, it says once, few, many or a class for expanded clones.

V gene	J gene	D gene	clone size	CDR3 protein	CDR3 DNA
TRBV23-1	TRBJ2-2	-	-	CASTLSRVAREVAGELFF	TGCGCCAGCACCCTTAGTAGGGTGGCCAGGGAGGTGGCCGGGGAGCTGTTTTTT
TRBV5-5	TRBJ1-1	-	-	CASIPSQGRSTEAFF	TGTGCCAGCATCCCGAGTCAGGGTAGGTCGACTGAAGCTTTCTTT
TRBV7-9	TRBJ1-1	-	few	CASSPPAGGTEAFF	TGTGCCAGCAGCCCGCCTGCGGGGGGCACTGAAGCTTTCTTT
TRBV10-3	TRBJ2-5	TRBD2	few	CAISGLAGETQYF	TGTGCCATCAGTGGGTTAGCGGGGGAGACCCAGTACTTC
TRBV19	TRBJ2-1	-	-	CASRATLASTYNEQFF	TGTGCCAGTAGGGCCACACTAGCCAGCACCTACAATGAGCAGTTCTTC
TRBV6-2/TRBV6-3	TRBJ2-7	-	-	CASSYLQGTYEQYF	TGTGCCAGCAGTTACCTACAGGGCACCTACGAGCAGTACTTC
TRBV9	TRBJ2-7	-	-	CASSLGERNEQYF	TGTGCCAGCAGCCTCGGCGAGAGGAACGAGCAGTACTTC
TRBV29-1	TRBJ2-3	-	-	CSVEAGADTQYF	TGCAGCGTTGAGGCAGGGGCCGATACGCAGTATTTT
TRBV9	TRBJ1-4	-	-	CASSVGTGNEKLFF	TGTGCCAGCAGCGTAGGGACGGGAAATGAAAAACTGTTTTTT
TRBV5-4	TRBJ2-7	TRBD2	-	CASSGSYGGGTHEQYF	TGTGCCAGCAGCGGCTCATATGGGGGAGGGACGCACGAGCAGTACTTC
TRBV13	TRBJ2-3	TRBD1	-	CASSSRQGRTSTDTQYF	TGTGCCAGCAGCTCCCGACAGGGACGAACTAGCACAGATACGCAGTATTTT
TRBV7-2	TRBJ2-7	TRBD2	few	CASSISGSFEQYF	TGTGCCAGCAGCATTAGCGGGAGCTTCGAGCAGTACTTC
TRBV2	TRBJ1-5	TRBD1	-	CASRLTGVGNQPQHF	TGTGCCAGCAGGTTAACAGGGGTGGGCAATCAGCCCCAGCATTTT
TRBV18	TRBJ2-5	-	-	CASSSPPGGVWTQYSGGVWTQYF	TGTGCCAGCTCATCGCCGCCCGGGGGCGTCTGGACCCAGTACTCGGGGGGCGTCTGGACCCAGTACTTC
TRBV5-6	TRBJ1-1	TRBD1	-	CASSGDRATEAFF	TGTGCCAGCAGCGGGGACAGGGCAACTGAAGCTTTCTTT
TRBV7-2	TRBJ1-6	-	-	CASSSPRILTHNSPLHF	TGTGCCAGCAGCTCCCCCCGAATCCTAACCCATAATTCACCCCTCCACTTT
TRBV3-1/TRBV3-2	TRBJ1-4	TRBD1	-	CASSQRTGYDEKLFF	TGTGCCAGCAGCCAAAGGACAGGGTATGATGAAAAACTGTTTTTT